The TCR beta chain described here comes from a study of OX40 agonist ivuxolimab in advanced cancers. Trimming pared 5 bases from V and 8 bases from J, leaving 10 bases between. This CDR3 comprises 12 residues. From germline, CDR1 is SGHNT and CDR2 YENEEA. Profiling relied on immunoSEQ multiplex PCR, and the TCRdb table lists in-frame clones only, not all of them. The sample comprises 72,000 or so clones, just over 85% of which are singletons, and approximately 0.86% rests with the top ten. The TCR originated in an adult with an advanced solid tumor such as melanoma, head and neck, liver or kidney cancer. Sample: CD4+ or CD8+ T cells sorted from blood, taken in a trial of the OX40 agonist ivuxolimab. The V gene is TRBV11-3, the J gene TRBJ2-1; maybe TRBD2 (6 bases). CDR3 sequence: CASSSRDYEQFF. The CDR3 DNA follows: TGTGCCAGCAGCAGTCGGGACTATGAGCAGTTCTTC. Filled out from reference TRBV11-3 and TRBJ2-1, the complete variable domain reads EAGVVQSPRYKIIEKKQPVAFWCNPISGHNTLYWYLQNLGQGPELLIRYENEEAVDDSQLPKDRFSAERLKGVDSTLKIQPAELGDSAVYLCASSSRDYEQFFGPGTRLTVL.